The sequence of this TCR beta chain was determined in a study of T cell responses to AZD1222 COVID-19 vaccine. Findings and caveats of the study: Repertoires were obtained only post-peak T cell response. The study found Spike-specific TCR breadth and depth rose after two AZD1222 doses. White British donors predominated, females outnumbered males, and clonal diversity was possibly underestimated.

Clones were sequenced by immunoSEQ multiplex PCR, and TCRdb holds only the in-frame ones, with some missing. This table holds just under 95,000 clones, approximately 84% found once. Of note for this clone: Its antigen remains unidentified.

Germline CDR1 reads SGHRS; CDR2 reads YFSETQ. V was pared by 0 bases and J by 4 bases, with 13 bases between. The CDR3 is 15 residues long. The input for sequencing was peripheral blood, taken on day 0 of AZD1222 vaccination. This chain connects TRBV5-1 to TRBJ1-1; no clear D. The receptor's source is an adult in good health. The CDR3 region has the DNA TGCGCCAGCAGCTTGGTGCCCGGCAGAGCCACTGAAGCTTTCTTT. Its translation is CASSLVPGRATEAFF.